These 7 T cell receptor beta chains share one sample of origin, sequenced in a study of blood T cells in healthy people across ages. Through a sample-barcoded 5' primer and a J-beta primer mix, a second PCR was run for roughly 6 to 11 cycles. MiXCR, applied by TCRdb to the 5' RACE reads, yields one record per CDR3 protein. The sample lists roughly 800,000 distinct CDR3 sequences; roughly 53% were seen once. Specimen: blood. The receptors were gathered from a man at least 80 years old in good health.

The rearrangement links TRBV5-1 to TRBJ2-7; D may be TRBD1 (6 bases). This CDR3 spans 17 amino acids. Germline V gene sequence: CDR1 SGHRS, CDR2 YFSETQ. The V end was cut by 4 bases, the J end by 5 bases, with 25 bases between. The CDR3 loop reads CASSPGARREQGHEQYF. The CDR3 nucleotides read TGCGCCAGCAGCCCCGGGGCCCGGAGAGAACAGGGCCACGAGCAGTACTTC.

The rearrangement uses TRBV29-1 and TRBJ1-4; D call uncertain. With 5 bases removed from V and 4 bases from J, the gap between germline ends came to 11 bases. Germline V CDR1 and CDR2: SQVTM, ANQGSEA. There are 13 residues in the CDR3. The chain's CDR3 is CSVPGGGNEKLFF. The CDR3 DNA sequence: TGCAGCGTTCCGGGCGGCGGTAATGAAAAACTGTTTTTT.

A few counts support this clonotype. This sequence joins TRBV9 and TRBJ2-7; 9 positions agree with TRBD1. V lost 4 bases and J lost 4; bases outside the gene matches: 9. Germline V gene lookup returns CDR1 SGDLS and CDR2 YYNGEE. This CDR3 spans 15 amino acids. CDR3 region: CASSPRTGEGYEQYF. CDR3 sequence (DNA): TGTGCCAGCAGCCCCCGGACAGGGGAGGGATACGAGCAGTACTTC.

In its sample, this clonotype was seen many times. DNA for the CDR3: TGCAGTGCTAGAGCCACCCCGGGGACGGGGGAGCAGTTCTTC. It is translated as CSARATPGTGEQFF. V usage is TRBV20-1 and J usage is TRBJ2-1; either TRBD1 or TRBD2 may fit D (5 bases each). CDR3 length: 14 residues. Trimming shortened V by 1 base and J by 10 bases, and 17 bases separated the two germline ends. The germline V gene encodes CDR1 DFQATT and CDR2 SNEGSKA (reference sequence).

The rearrangement uses TRBV21-1 and TRBJ2-7; TRBD1, as called in the table, went unchecked against the DNA. TRBV21-1 corresponds to a pseudogene. This CDR3 spans 17 amino acids. The DNA of the CDR3 is TGTGCCAGCAGCAAAGCTAGGGCACAGGATCACTCCTACGAGCAGTACTTC. It translates to CASSKARAQDHSYEQYF.

V and J are TRBV25-1 and TRBJ1-2, with 8 positions matching TRBD1. This CDR3 has 13 residues. CDR1 and CDR2 from the germline V gene are MGHDK and SYGVNS. V shed 6 bases, J shed 6 bases, and the junction held 6 bases outside the gene matches. The CDR3 is CASRVTGEDGYTF. CDR3 DNA sequence: TGTGCCAGCAGGGTGACAGGGGAGGATGGCTACACCTTC.

This chain links TRBV7-8 with TRBJ2-1; tentatively, D is TRBD2 (6 bases). This CDR3 region has 14 residues. The germline CDR1 and CDR2 sequences are SGHVS and FQNEAQ. V lost 2 bases to trimming and J lost 2 bases, with 7 bases between them. CDR3 region: CASSLRTTYNEQFF. DNA for the CDR3: TGTGCCAGCAGCTTAAGGACTACCTACAATGAGCAGTTCTTC.